This is a list of T cell receptor beta chains from one sample in a study of neurological immune-mediated disorders. TCRdb re-called the 5' RACE reads through MiXCR, storing one row per CDR3 protein. The sample has some 79,000 distinct CDR3 sequences; 14% are singletons. Sample: PBMCs. These receptors came from a woman between 50 and 59 years old in good health. Each CDR3 is given without its conserved first and last residue. A row's size may be missing; if present it is once, few, many or a size class.

v_call clone_size cdr3_aa
TRBV29-1 many SGGEQETQY
TRBV25-1 many VSSDDRGSAGELF
TRBV29-1 many SVDGTGGTDTQY
TRBV28 many ASSPPVVTGASWQF
TRBV7-6 few ASSITPTTTNEKLF
TRBV12-3/TRBV12-4 many ASSPPWGRGMNTEAF
TRBV7-2 many ASSLQIWVNTEAF
TRBV7-3 NA ASSLVGDRARFGGANVLT
TRBV28 many ASSLRRAGTDTQY
TRBV10-3 many AISHPLGPLSYEQY
TRBV28 many ASKDGGRRAEAF
TRBV20-1 many SAEPGLAGKETQY
TRBV28 many ASSRTRTETQY
TRBV6-5 many ASSYRVPSSGNTIY
TRBV29-1 NA SVLGQVNTEAF
TRBV15 NA ATSRVVQGKNEQY
TRBV3-1 few ASSQVGGAYNEQF
TRBV15 many ATRSGGLGGYT
TRBV20-1 many SAKGDKNTEAF
TRBV5-1 many ASSLVGQQYNEQF
TRBV10-3 many AISDFGPGQYQETQY
TRBV6-5 many ASRRDGTNYGYT
TRBV14 NA ASSKYQGARDTEAF
TRBV28 many ASSAEVSNQPQH
TRBV20-1 many SAESPAQETQY